The 9 T cell receptor beta chains below all came from one sample that was sequenced in a study of CD8 T cells in Susac syndrome (dated by TCRdb to the late 2010s). Libraries came from the immunoSEQ multiplex PCR assay. RNA was extracted with the RNeasy kit and about 0.5 to 1 ug was reverse transcribed using random hexamers. Using fastp at Q25 and MiXCR, TCRdb reprocessed the public reads and kept productive beta chains. Rows are unified per CDR3 protein, each entry keeping the most common DNA and genes. The sample table shows almost 450,000 distinct CDR3 sequences, and more than 80% are seen once. Jointly, the top ten make up more than 0.09% of the sample. Sequencing input: CD8+ T cells from PBMCs. The receptors originated from a human donor with multiple sclerosis.

CDR3 loop: CASSKRLAASTDTQYF. CDR3 nucleotides: TGTGCCAGCAGCAAGCGGCTAGCGGCTAGCACAGATACGCAGTATTTT. V is TRBV28 and J is TRBJ2-3; 7 nucleotides agree with TRBD2. V shed 6 bases and J 0 bases; nucleotides not matched to a gene: 9. CDR3 length: 16 amino acids. Germline CDR1 is MDHEN and CDR2 is SYDVKM.

This clonotype has only a few counts. The chain combines TRBV10-2 with TRBJ2-7; 8 nucleotides match TRBD1. This CDR3 region has 14 residues. Germline CDR1 and CDR2: WSHSY and SAAADI. J was trimmed by 6 bases and V by 0 bases; bases with no gene match: 4. The CDR3 bases are TGCGCCAGCAGTGAGTCTCGGACAGGGTCCGAGCAGTACTTC. The encoded protein is CASSESRTGSEQYF.

This clonotype was counted a few times. Germline and junction disagree at one end, which may indicate a read error. The J gene is TRBJ1-1, the V gene TRBV4-1; D possibly corresponds to TRBD1 (5 bases). From germline, CDR1 is MGHRA and CDR2 YSYEKL. CDR3 length: 13 amino acids. CDR3 coding DNA: TGTGCCAGCAGTCCCCAGGGGAACACTGAAGCTTTCTTT. This encodes CASSPQGNTEAFF.

The rearrangement uses TRBV4-1 and TRBJ2-2; 9 nucleotides align to TRBD1. The V gene's germline CDR1 is MGHRA and CDR2 YSYEKL. Unmatched junction bases numbered 4, after V lost 0 bases and J lost 2 bases. The CDR3 is 17 residues long. CDR3 amino acids: CASSQDAGQGNTGELFF. CDR3 sequence (DNA): TGCGCCAGCAGCCAAGATGCGGGACAGGGTAACACCGGGGAGCTGTTTTTT.

V and J are TRBV30 and TRBJ1-5; no definite D call. V dropped 2 bases and J dropped 6 bases, with 14 bases sitting between them. Germline V gives CDR1 GTSNPN, CDR2 SVGIG (reference sequence). The CDR3 length is 14 residues. The CDR3 region is CAWSIQRIAQPQHF. DNA of the CDR3: TGTGCCTGGAGTATCCAAAGAATCGCTCAGCCCCAGCATTTT.

This chain connects TRBV5-1 to TRBJ1-2, with a weak D call TRBD1 (6 bases). Germline V CDR1 and CDR2: SGHRS, YFSETQ. The V end was cut by 0 bases, the J end by 0 bases, with 9 bases between. The CDR3 length is 15 residues. CDR3 protein: CASSLDREANYGYTF. For the CDR3, the DNA is TGCGCCAGCAGCTTGGACAGGGAAGCTAACTATGGCTACACCTTC. The variable domain in full, with the rest retrieved from reference TRBV5-1 and TRBJ1-2, is KAGVTQTPRYLIKTRGQQVTLSCSPISGHRSVSWYQQTPGQGLQFLFEYFSETQRNKGNFPGRFSGRQFSNSRSEMNVSTLELGDSALYLCASSLDREANYGYTFGSGTRLTVV.

The sample holds a few counts of this clonotype. V and J are TRBV12-3 or TRBV12-4 and TRBJ1-5, with a tentative D call TRBD1 (5 bases). V lost 8 bases and J 7 bases, leaving 24 bases between the germline ends. This CDR3 comprises 16 residues. The CDR3 bases are TGTGCCAGCGGAGATGGGACTTCTAGATGGAAACAGCCCCAGCATTTT. Encoded protein: CASGDGTSRWKQPQHF.

The J gene is TRBJ2-7, the V gene TRBV4-1; 8 bases align to TRBD2. CDR1 is MGHRA, CDR2 YSYEKL, per germline. The CDR3 is 15 amino acids. V shed 1 base, J shed 0 bases, and the junction held 2 bases outside the gene matches. The CDR3 DNA reads TGCGCCAGCAGCCAAGTGACTAGCGACTCCTACGAGCAGTACTTC. Translated: CASSQVTSDSYEQYF.

The chain couples TRBV7-9 to TRBJ1-6; 7 bases match TRBD1. The CDR3 loop spans 16 amino acids. Germline trimming cut 1 base from V and 1 base from J; bases unmatched to any gene: 1. Per germline, CDR1 SEHNR and CDR2 FQNEAQ (reference sequence). In DNA, the CDR3 is TGTGCCAGCAGCTTAGAGGGGGCTTCCTATAATTCACCCCTCCACTTT. This encodes CASSLEGASYNSPLHF.